This is a list of T cell receptor beta chains from one sample in a study of identical twins. A single record per CDR3 protein comes from TCRdb applying MiXCR to the 5' RACE reads. The table lists approximately 600,000 distinct CDR3 sequences, around 7.4% of them singletons. In addition, the sample was reused for a study of yellow fever vaccine responses in identical twins.

The sequencing sample was made of PBMCs. The receptors shown here come from a young woman in good health. Both conserved end residues are part of each CDR3. The D gene is left open where the match is weak. Only some rows state a clone size, as once, few, many or a class for expanded clones.

size,V,J,D,DNA,CDR3
-,TRBV15,TRBJ2-3,-,TGTGCCACCAGCCCCACTCCGGGTTATCAGATTGATACGCAGTATTTT,CATSPTPGYQIDTQYF
many,TRBV3-1,TRBJ1-4,-,TGTGCCAGCAGCCAAGATTGGGGCAGGGGAAATGAAAAACTGTTTTTT,CASSQDWGRGNEKLFF
many,TRBV2,TRBJ2-7,-,TGTGCCAGCAGTGGAGGGGCCGCCTACGAGCAGTACTTC,CASSGGAAYEQYF
many,TRBV4-1,TRBJ2-1,-,TGCGCCAGCAGCCAATTTGGACAGAATTACAATGAGCAGTTCTTC,CASSQFGQNYNEQFF
-,TRBV7-7,TRBJ1-4,-,TGTGCCAGCAGCCCTCGGGACGGTCCTAATGAAAAACTGTTTTTT,CASSPRDGPNEKLFF
few,TRBV20-1,TRBJ1-4,-,TGCAGTGCTAGAGGACTACAGGGAGCAAGTAATGAAAAACTGTTTTTT,CSARGLQGASNEKLFF
-,TRBV6-5,TRBJ2-5,-,TGTGCCAGCAGTTACTCGGTGGTGGGCCAAGAGACCCAGTACTTC,CASSYSVVGQETQYF
once,TRBV4-2,TRBJ2-7,-,TGTGCCAGCAGCCAAGATTCGGCGGCTCGACTCGAGCAGTACTTC,CASSQDSAARLEQYF
many,TRBV7-7,TRBJ2-3,-,TGTGCCAGCAGCTTAGATTTCTCAGGCATCACAGATACGCAGTATTTT,CASSLDFSGITDTQYF
many,TRBV12-3/TRBV12-4,TRBJ2-3,TRBD2,TGTGCCAGCTCAAAACTAGCGGGAGACCCAGATACGCAGTATTTT,CASSKLAGDPDTQYF
many,TRBV25-1,TRBJ1-3,-,TGTGCCAGCAGTGAATTCTGGGTCGGCTCTGGAAACACCATATATTTT,CASSEFWVGSGNTIYF
many,TRBV2,TRBJ2-1,TRBD2,TGTGCCAGCCAACGAACCCCGACTAGCGGGAGCATGAATGAGCAGTTCTTC,CASQRTPTSGSMNEQFF
few,TRBV7-2,TRBJ2-1,-,TGTGCCAGCAGCTTAGTCATCCGTGGCAATGAGCAGTTCTTC,CASSLVIRGNEQFF
-,TRBV7-2,TRBJ2-3,TRBD2,TGTGCCAGCAGCTTACTTGCGGGGGGGCTCTCAGATACGCAGTATTTT,CASSLLAGGLSDTQYF
few,TRBV9,TRBJ2-5,-,TGTGCCAGCAGCGTATACCCAGACGGCCAAGAGACCCAGTACTTC,CASSVYPDGQETQYF
-,TRBV9,TRBJ2-1,-,TGTGCCAGCAGCATCGGGGGGCAGGGTGAGCAGTTCTTC,CASSIGGQGEQFF
-,TRBV28,TRBJ2-5,TRBD2,TGTGCCAGCAACCTGGGCCTCGGGAGGGAAGAAGAGACCCAGTACTTC,CASNLGLGREEETQYF
many,TRBV7-9,TRBJ2-7,-,TGTGCCAGCAGCTTAAGCGGAACCCCCTACGAGCAGTACTTC,CASSLSGTPYEQYF
few,TRBV12-3/TRBV12-4,TRBJ1-1,-,TGTGCCATCAAGGGGGTGGGGAACACTGAAGCTTTCTTT,CAIKGVGNTEAFF
-,TRBV7-6,TRBJ2-1,-,TGTGCCAGCAGCTTAGTTAGGACCGACCCAGGCTACAATGAGCAGTTCTTC,CASSLVRTDPGYNEQFF
many,TRBV29-1,TRBJ2-3,TRBD2,TGCAGCGTTCGGCGGGAGTTAGATACGCAGTATTTT,CSVRRELDTQYF
-,TRBV20-1,TRBJ1-5,-,TGCAGTGCTAGAGATCGACAGAACAATCAGCCCCAGCATTTT,CSARDRQNNQPQHF
few,TRBV2,TRBJ2-2,-,TGTGCCAGCCTAAGGGGCTCTTCGAACACCGGGGAGCTGTTTTTT,CASLRGSSNTGELFF
many,TRBV12-3/TRBV12-4,TRBJ2-3,TRBD2,TGTGCCAGCAAGGGGGGCGCTAGCGGGAGTCCAGCAGATACGCAGTATTTT,CASKGGASGSPADTQYF
many,TRBV27,TRBJ1-1,-,TGTGCCAGCAGTCCCGGTCCAGCCAATGTGAACACTGAAGCTTTCTTT,CASSPGPANVNTEAFF
-,TRBV12-3/TRBV12-4,TRBJ2-1,-,TGTGCCAGCAGTTTGATTGGGGAGAATGAGCAGTTCTTC,CASSLIGENEQFF
many,TRBV12-3/TRBV12-4,TRBJ2-3,-,TGTGCCAGCAGTTTAATGGCAGATACGCAGTATTTT,CASSLMADTQYF
-,TRBV12-3/TRBV12-4,TRBJ2-7,-,TGTGCCAGCAGCCTAGGAGGGACTCTGTCCTACGAGCAGTACTTC,CASSLGGTLSYEQYF
many,TRBV12-3/TRBV12-4,TRBJ1-2,TRBD1,TGTGCCAGCAGGGGGACAGGCCCCTATGGCTACACCTTC,CASRGTGPYGYTF
few,TRBV5-5,TRBJ2-1,-,TGTGCCAGCAGCTCCCCCATTATTGGAAACAATGAGCAGTTCTTC,CASSSPIIGNNEQFF
many,TRBV7-8,TRBJ2-1,TRBD2,TGTGCCAGCAGCCAAAACCCGGGTACTAGCGGGATAAACTACAATGAGCAGTTCTTC,CASSQNPGTSGINYNEQFF